The 29 T cell receptor beta chains presented below share a single source sample, sequenced in a study of CD8 T cells in ankylosing spondylitis. TCRdb analysed the 5' RACE reads with MiXCR anew, one entry per CDR3 protein. The repertoire holds 250,000 to 300,000 distinct CDR3 sequences, with roughly 20% as singletons. The sequencing input was blood, either unsorted or a sorted T cell fraction (not recorded which). These receptors came from a male donor with ankylosing spondylitis or in good health (not recorded which).

The table lists this clonotype with many counts. This rearrangement joins TRBV12-3 or TRBV12-4 to TRBJ1-2, with D maybe TRBD1 (5 bases). The CDR3 runs 16 residues. Between the trimmed V and J ends, which lost 5 bases and 0 bases, there was a span of 16 bases. Here the CDR3 reads CASSHIPGTANYGYTF. The CDR3 DNA follows: TGTGCCAGCAGTCACATACCAGGGACGGCTAACTATGGCTACACCTTC.

CDR3 amino acids: CASRETGADFRSYNEQFF. CDR3 sequence (DNA): TGTGCCAGCAGGGAGACAGGGGCAGATTTTCGGTCCTACAATGAGCAGTTCTTC. This chain uses TRBV27 with TRBJ2-1; 8 bases fit TRBD1. From germline, CDR1 is MNHEY and CDR2 SMNVEV (reference sequence). This CDR3 spans 18 amino acids. V shed 6 bases, J shed 1 base, and the junction held 14 bases outside the gene matches.

The gene calls are TRBV12-3 or TRBV12-4 and TRBJ2-1; TRBD2 agrees at 10 bases. Unmatched junction bases numbered 11, after V lost 5 bases and J lost 7 bases. The CDR3 is 16 residues long. As DNA, the CDR3 is TGTGCCAGCAGTGCTCTAGCGGGAGCCCTATCTAATGAGCAGTTCTTC. Residues: CASSALAGALSNEQFF.

The V gene is TRBV20-1, the J gene TRBJ2-5; TRBD2 matches at 11 bases. The CDR3 covers 17 residues. V shed 0 bases, J shed 5 bases, and the junction held 11 bases outside the gene matches. Germline assignment: CDR1 DFQATT and CDR2 SNEGSKA (reference sequence). The CDR3 bases are TGCAGTGCTAGAGATTTGACTAGCGGGGCCGCGGGGGAGACCCAGTACTTC. Its protein is CSARDLTSGAAGETQYF.

This clonotype was observed at least ten times. The V gene is TRBV27, the J gene TRBJ2-5, with D perhaps TRBD1 or TRBD2 (5 bases each). V was pared by 3 bases and J by 5 bases, with 10 bases between. Germline V gives CDR1 MNHEY, CDR2 SMNVEV (reference sequence). This CDR3 comprises 13 residues. The CDR3 DNA reads TGTGCCAGCAGTTTTGGGGGTAGGGAGACCCAGTACTTC. It translates to CASSFGGRETQYF.

This clonotype was seen more than once but under ten times. Written as DNA, the CDR3 is TGCGCCAGCAGCTTACAGGCTAGCGGTACCCCGGCCGATGAGCAGTTCTTC. Translating gives CASSLQASGTPADEQFF. The chain joins TRBV5-1 to TRBJ2-1; 7 nucleotides align to TRBD2. This CDR3 is 17 amino acids long. With V trimmed by 2 bases and J by 8 bases, 16 bases remained unmatched. CDR1 is SGHRS, CDR2 YFSETQ, per germline.

The rearrangement joins TRBV5-5 to TRBJ2-5; the D is unclear. Germline CDR1 SGHKS, CDR2 YYEKEE (reference sequence). CDR3 length: 13 residues. With 2 bases removed from V and 3 bases from J, the gap between germline ends came to 8 bases. The CDR3 bases are TGTGCCAGCAGCTTTTACTACGAAGAGACCCAGTACTTC. As protein: CASSFYYEETQYF.

This clonotype appeared a few times. The chain has TRBV7-9 and TRBJ2-1; 8 bases map to TRBD2. Unmatched junction bases numbered 3, after V lost 1 base and J lost 4 bases. This CDR3 contains 15 residues. CDR1 and CDR2 (germline): SEHNR, FQNEAQ (reference sequence). CDR3 protein: CASSLGSGGYNEQFF. CDR3 in DNA: TGTGCCAGCAGCTTAGGGAGCGGGGGATACAATGAGCAGTTCTTC.

The chain combines TRBV7-2 with TRBJ2-3; D gene unclear. Looked up from germline, CDR1 is SGHTA and CDR2 is FQGNSA. The CDR3 has 14 residues. V was cut by 4 bases and J by 6 bases, with 14 bases left in between. This CDR3 reads CASSSPNIFDTQYF. For the CDR3, the DNA is TGTGCCAGCAGCTCACCGAATATTTTCGATACGCAGTATTTT. Using reference TRBV7-2 and TRBJ2-3 for the parts outside the CDR3, the full variable domain is GAGVSQSPSNKVTEKGKDVELRCDPISGHTALYWYRQSLGQGLEFLIYFQGNSAPDKSGLPSDRFSAERTGGSVSTLTIQRTQQEDSAVYLCASSSPNIFDTQYFGPGTRLTVL.

This clonotype was counted many times. This sequence joins TRBV5-1 and TRBJ2-1; 11 bases fit TRBD2. Looked up from germline, CDR1 is SGHRS and CDR2 is YFSETQ. Trimming cost V 3 bases and J 7 bases; bases outside gene matches: 6. This CDR3 has 15 amino acids. CDR3 DNA: TGCGCCAGCAGCTCCGGGACTAGCGGTGATAATGAGCAGTTCTTC. It translates to CASSSGTSGDNEQFF.

This rearrangement joins TRBV12-3 or TRBV12-4 to TRBJ2-6; the D gene is possibly TRBD1 (6 bases). V shed 5 bases and J shed 0 bases, with 14 bases lying between them. The CDR3 extends over 17 amino acids. CDR3 residues: CASSPPTGRSGANVLTF. The DNA of the CDR3 is TGTGCCAGCAGTCCCCCGACAGGCCGCTCTGGGGCCAACGTCCTGACTTTC.

The chain employs TRBV30 and TRBJ2-7; TRBD2 matches at 8 bases. The germline CDR1 and CDR2 sequences are GTSNPN and SVGIG (reference sequence). V was pared by 1 base and J by 0 bases, with 11 bases of the junction left unmatched. CDR3 length: 17 amino acids. CDR3: CAWSAGTGTRSSYEQYV. The DNA for the CDR3 is TGTGCCTGGAGTGCGGGAACCGGGACTAGATCCTCCTACGAGCAGTACGTC.

This clonotype was seen a few times. The chain is built from TRBV15 and TRBJ2-1, with 7 bases matching TRBD2. The CDR3 consists of 16 residues. Germline CDR1 LNHNV, CDR2 YYDKDF (reference sequence). V lost 2 bases, J lost 9 bases, and 13 bases stayed unmatched. The CDR3 sequence is CATSRKQRGTSFEQFF. In DNA form, the CDR3 reads TGTGCCACCAGCAGAAAACAGCGGGGTACTTCCTTTGAGCAGTTCTTC.

The chain combines TRBV20-1 with TRBJ2-7; 7 bases line up with TRBD1. The germline V gene encodes CDR1 DFQATT and CDR2 SNEGSKA (reference sequence). With V trimmed by 2 bases and J by 7 bases, 11 bases remained unmatched. This CDR3 region has 14 residues. The CDR3 bases are TGCAGTGCTAGACCCCGACAGGGCGTACCTGAGCAGTACGTC. Amino acids: CSARPRQGVPEQYV.

This chain links TRBV28 with TRBJ2-1; the D gene is possibly TRBD2 (5 bases). From germline, CDR1 is MDHEN and CDR2 SYDVKM. Trimming took off 6 bases at V and 9 bases at J, with 9 bases between the two ends. The CDR3 spans 11 residues. The DNA for the CDR3 is TGTGCCAGCAGCACGAGCGGTGAGCAGTTCTTC. This codes for CASSTSGEQFF.

This clonotype turned up a few times. The V call is TRBV5-1, the J call TRBJ1-1; TRBD1 matches 8 bases. The CDR3 consists of 15 residues. CDR1 and CDR2 from the germline V gene are SGHRS and YFSETQ. V shed 1 base and J 5 bases; nucleotides not matched to a gene: 7. The CDR3 DNA reads as TGCGCCAGCAGCTTGACAGGGAACAGGGGGACTGAAGCTTTCTTT. This codes for CASSLTGNRGTEAFF.

This clonotype was observed a handful of times. This sequence joins TRBV5-1 and TRBJ1-5; D not certain. In germline, CDR1 is SGHRS, CDR2 YFSETQ. V lost 0 bases and J lost 6, with 7 bases in between. This CDR3 contains 13 residues. The CDR3 DNA follows: TGCGCCAGCAGCTTGGGAGGGCTTCAGCCCCAGCATTTT. This gives the protein CASSLGGLQPQHF.

This clonotype was recorded many times. The gene calls are TRBV27 and TRBJ2-3; D is possibly TRBD2 (6 bases). The CDR3 sequence is 15 residues long. Deletions cut 3 bases from V and 0 bases from J, with 10 bases between. Germline values: CDR1 MNHEY, CDR2 SMNVEV (reference sequence). The CDR3 loop reads CASSLRGQSTDTQYF. For the CDR3, the DNA is TGTGCCAGCAGTTTGCGGGGCCAAAGCACAGATACGCAGTATTTT.

The sample holds a few counts of this clonotype. This chain uses TRBV5-1 with TRBJ2-1; 11 bases map to TRBD2. After removal of 0 bases from V and 7 bases from J, the junction contained 9 bases not matched to a gene. The CDR3 runs 17 residues. Per the germline V gene, CDR1 is SGHRS and CDR2 is YFSETQ. The CDR3 DNA follows: TGCGCCAGCAGCTTGGATCCTACTAGCGGGAGAGTAAATGAGCAGTTCTTC. This translates into CASSLDPTSGRVNEQFF.

This clonotype showed up many times. The chain carries TRBV5-1 and TRBJ1-4; D might be TRBD1 (6 bases). The CDR3 sequence is 15 residues long. V lost 1 base and J lost 5, with 12 bases in between. Germline V CDR1 and CDR2: SGHRS, YFSETQ. CDR3 protein: CASSLMGQGNEKLFF. For the CDR3, the DNA is TGCGCCAGCAGCTTGATGGGACAAGGAAATGAAAAACTGTTTTTT.

The chain recombines TRBV28 with TRBJ2-7; tentatively, D is TRBD1 or TRBD2 (5 bases each). From germline, CDR1 is MDHEN and CDR2 SYDVKM. The CDR3 contains 13 residues. Trimming left V 2 bases short and J 7 bases short, with 12 bases between. The CDR3 nucleotides read TGTGCCAGCAGTTTAAGGGACGGGTTAGAGCAGTACGTC. It encodes CASSLRDGLEQYV.

This clonotype was recorded once. The chain uses TRBV7-2 and TRBJ2-3; D gene ambiguous. The CDR3 sequence is 13 residues long. Germline lookup yields CDR1 SGHTA and CDR2 FQGNSA. Trimming cost V 5 bases and J 4 bases, with 10 bases left between them. Here the CDR3 DNA reads TGTGCCAGCAGCCCGACTTACCCAGATACGCAGTATTTT. The encoded protein is CASSPTYPDTQYF.

There are a few counts of this clonotype. V usage is TRBV5-5 and J usage is TRBJ2-1, with TRBD1 matching 7 bases. V shed 0 bases and J 8 bases; nucleotides not matched to a gene: 14. Looked up from germline, CDR1 is SGHKS and CDR2 is YYEKEE (reference sequence). The CDR3 extends over 17 amino acids. Here the CDR3 reads CASSLEYPTGAWDEQFF. CDR3 sequence (DNA): TGTGCCAGCAGCTTGGAGTACCCCACAGGGGCCTGGGATGAGCAGTTCTTC. Filled out from reference TRBV5-5 and TRBJ2-1, the complete variable domain reads DAGVTQSPTHLIKTRGQQVTLRCSPISGHKSVSWYQQVLGQGPQFIFQYYEKEERGRGNFPDRFSARQFPNYSSELNVNALLLGDSALYLCASSLEYPTGAWDEQFFGPGTRLTVL.

This clonotype was seen a few times. The chain employs TRBV12-3 or TRBV12-4 and TRBJ1-6; D perhaps matches TRBD1 (5 bases). Between the trimmed V and J ends, which lost 3 bases and 7 bases, there was a span of 10 bases. This CDR3 spans 14 amino acids. CDR3 loop: CASSLQGTNSPLHF. In nucleotides, the CDR3 is TGTGCCAGCAGTTTGCAAGGGACGAATTCACCCCTCCACTTT.

The sample holds a few counts of this clonotype. V is TRBV28 and J is TRBJ1-2; D might be TRBD1 (6 bases). Germline lookup yields CDR1 MDHEN and CDR2 SYDVKM. Trimming left V 6 bases short and J 2 bases short, with 16 bases between. The CDR3 runs to 15 residues. In nucleotides, the CDR3 is TGTGCCAGCAGCCCGACGTGGGGGGCCAACTATGGCTACACCTTC. Encoded protein: CASSPTWGANYGYTF.

The V call is TRBV9, the J call TRBJ2-3; D is uncertain. V gave up 6 bases and J gave up 2 bases, with 16 bases separating them. Germline CDR1 SGDLS, CDR2 YYNGEE. The CDR3 totals 15 residues. CDR3 region: CASTESAFATDTQYF. The CDR3 DNA sequence: TGTGCCAGCACCGAAAGCGCCTTTGCCACAGATACGCAGTATTTT.

This clonotype was seen more than once but under ten times. The chain couples TRBV5-6 to TRBJ2-7; 8 nucleotides agree with TRBD2. The CDR3 totals 15 residues. With 4 bases clipped from V and 3 bases from J, the junction kept 9 bases outside the gene matches. CDR1 and CDR2 from the germline V gene are SGHDT and YYEEEE. The CDR3 sequence: CASSTGLGAYYEQYV. For the CDR3, the DNA is TGTGCCAGCAGCACGGGACTAGGGGCTTACTACGAGCAGTACGTC.

This clonotype was found a few times. The rearrangement uses TRBV16 and TRBJ2-7, with D hard to call. V shed 1 base and J shed 7 bases, with 17 bases lying between them. The CDR3 length is 15 residues. Germline CDR1 is KGHSY and CDR2 is FQNENV. DNA of the CDR3: TGTGCCAGCAGCCAATTGACTCTGGGCAGTTTTGAGCAGTACGTC. As protein: CASSQLTLGSFEQYV.

The genes are TRBV6-1 and TRBJ2-1, with 12 bases identical to TRBD2. V trimming: 6 bases; J trimming: 7 bases; junction bases outside the gene matches: 7. Germline V gene sequence: CDR1 MNHNS, CDR2 SASEGT. The CDR3 sequence is 15 residues long. The CDR3 DNA reads TGTGCCAGCAGGGACCTAGCGGGGGGGCGGAATGAGCAGTTCTTC. Residues: CASRDLAGGRNEQFF.